This TCR beta chain was obtained from a study of T cell responses to AZD1222 COVID-19 vaccine (dated by TCRdb to the early 2020s). A note on the overall study: AZD1222 recipients with second doses at about 4 weeks or about 12 weeks were pooled, because spike-specific TCR depth and breadth did not differ between schedules. TCR sequencing covered fewer than 250 trial participants: about 210 given two doses of AZD1222 and some 25 given two doses of MenACWY control vaccine. Trial participants were enrolled by age into 18-55, 56-69 and 70-plus year subgroups, with around 150, 28 and 57 TCR-sequenced participants respectively.

Trimming removed 4 bases from V and 4 bases from J; the gene matches leave 8 bases unexplained. Including the terminal cysteine and phenylalanine, the CDR3 comprises 15 residues. Just CDR3 DNA is preserved here, 45 bases in frame from base 1. CDR1 and CDR2 are drawn from the germline V gene: MDHEN, SYDVKM. The time point label of this sample denotes: baseline before first vaccination. Samples from vaccinated people were obtained from the UK trials COV001 and COV002, which included a single-blind randomized controlled phase 2/3 trial of AZD1222 (ChAdOx1 nCoV-19) in healthy adults. For TCRbeta chain sequencing, PBMC samples from trial participants were taken at day 0 and at day 28 after the second dose. This clone was picked up one time. The target of this receptor is not known. It has no much larger one-base neighbor in the sample; base qualities were not kept. The CDR3 regions of human TCRbeta chains were subjected to immunosequencing. On the authors' methods: TCRs in the repertoires were compared against a reference library of SARS-CoV-2-specific TCRs that had been generated with the MIRA antigen-specificity platform. Breadth meant the fraction of unique TCRs that were SARS-CoV-2-associated, whereas depth meant the fraction of total T cells that were SARS-CoV-2-associated. Using the MIRA data, every spike-specific TCR was mapped to the spike region that the TCR reacted to and assigned to either a CD4 or a CD8 class. Log10-transformed breadth and depth values were compared by one-way ANOVA with Sidak's multiple comparisons tests. The immuneACCESS repertoire file appears here via TCRdb, limited to in-frame rearrangements. These files lack a portion of the clones; in checked studies, under half of the deficit traces to unresolved V genes, and the cause of the others is not known. V, J and clone size were drawn from that table, and D and trimming were deduced from the DNA. The sample table records over 100,000 clones; 86% of these occur just once. The top ten hold 5% of the sample.

Study-wide findings and limitations: The 56-69-year group was small, and its depth increase did not reach significance, likely because of low power. A significant rise in spike-specific TCR breadth and depth was observed after two AZD1222 doses relative to day 0 and relative to MenACWY recipients. Conclusions about previously exposed vaccinees are limited because only six or seven AZD1222 recipients were SARS-CoV-2 seropositive at baseline. The vaccine-associated CD4 TCRs covered the entire spike protein, and the dominant responses fell in regions 160-218 and 743-854. Epitopes outside the regions mutated in the B.1.351 and B.1.1.7 variants were reportedly recognized by nearly half of the unique spike-specific TCRs. Because no day 14 peak-response samples were available, repertoires were characterized only after the peak T cell response. Most participants were white British and females outnumbered males, and the authors suggested that clonal diversity may have been underestimated.

This TCR came from an adult in good health. The V and J genes are TRBV28 and TRBJ2-5, and 8 junction bases match TRBD1. The sample in question was peripheral blood, obtained on day 0 of AZD1222 vaccination. The DNA reads as follows: TGTGCCAGCAGTTCGGCACAGGGGGAACGAGAGACCCAGTACTTC. Translated, this gives CASSSAQGERETQYF.